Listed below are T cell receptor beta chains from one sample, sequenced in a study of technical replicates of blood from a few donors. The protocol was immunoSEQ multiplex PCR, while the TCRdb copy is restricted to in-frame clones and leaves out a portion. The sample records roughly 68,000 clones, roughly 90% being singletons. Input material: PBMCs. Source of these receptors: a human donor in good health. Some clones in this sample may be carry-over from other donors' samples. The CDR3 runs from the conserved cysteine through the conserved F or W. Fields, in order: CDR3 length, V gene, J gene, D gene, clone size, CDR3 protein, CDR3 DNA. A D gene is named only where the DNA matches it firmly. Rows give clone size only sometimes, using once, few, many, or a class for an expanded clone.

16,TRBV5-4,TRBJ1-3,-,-,CASSLAGTGSGNTIYF,TGTGCCAGCAGCTTGGCCGGAACAGGGTCTGGAAACACCATATATTTT
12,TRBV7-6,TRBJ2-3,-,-,CASSSFFSPQYF,TGTGCCAGCAGCTCCTTTTTTTCTCCGCAGTATTTT
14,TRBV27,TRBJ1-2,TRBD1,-,CASKLRQGDYGYTF,TGTGCCAGCAAACTAAGACAGGGGGACTATGGCTACACCTTC
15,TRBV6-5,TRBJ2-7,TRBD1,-,CASSPRGQGNYEQYF,TGTGCCAGCAGTCCCCGAGGACAGGGGAATTACGAGCAGTACTTC
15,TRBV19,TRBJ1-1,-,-,CASSPRGSGDTEAFF,TGTGCCAGTAGTCCCCGGGGTTCCGGGGACACTGAAGCTTTCTTT
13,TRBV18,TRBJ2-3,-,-,CASSPRRADTQYF,TGTGCCAGCTCACCAAGACGGGCAGATACGCAGTATTTT
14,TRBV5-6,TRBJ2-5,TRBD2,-,CASSFGGSSETQYF,TGTGCCAGCAGCTTCGGCGGGAGTTCAGAGACCCAGTACTTC
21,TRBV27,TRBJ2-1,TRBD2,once,CASSLLLSGTSGRARNNEQFF,TGTGCCAGCAGTTTACTCTTATCCGGGACTAGCGGGAGGGCGAGGAACAATGAGCAGTTCTTC
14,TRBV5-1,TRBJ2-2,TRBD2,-,CASSSGGYTGELFF,TGCGCCAGCAGCTCCGGGGGGTACACCGGGGAGCTGTTTTTT
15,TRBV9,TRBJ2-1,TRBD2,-,CASSESGAGGYEQFF,TGTGCCAGCAGCGAGAGTGGGGCGGGGGGATATGAGCAGTTCTTC
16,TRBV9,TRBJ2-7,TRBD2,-,CASSVEGGGINYEQYF,TGTGCCAGCAGCGTAGAGGGCGGGGGGATAAACTACGAGCAGTACTTC
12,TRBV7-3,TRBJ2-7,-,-,CASSYFGGEQYF,TGTGCCAGCAGCTATTTTGGGGGGGAGCAGTACTTC
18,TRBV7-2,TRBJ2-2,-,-,CASSLRPPGGGVSGELFF,TGTGCCAGCAGCCTTAGGCCCCCAGGAGGGGGCGTCTCCGGGGAGCTGTTTTTT
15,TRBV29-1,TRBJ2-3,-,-,CSVDRYPSPPDTQYF,TGCAGCGTTGACCGCTACCCTTCCCCCCCAGATACGCAGTATTTT
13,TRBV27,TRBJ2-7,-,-,CASSSGLTYEQYF,TGTGCCAGCAGTTCAGGGTTGACCTACGAGCAGTACTTC
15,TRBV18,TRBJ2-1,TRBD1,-,CASSPGAGGLHEQFF,TGTGCCAGCTCACCGGGGGCAGGGGGATTACATGAGCAGTTCTTC
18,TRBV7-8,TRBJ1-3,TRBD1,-,CASSLRDRALSSGNTIYF,TGTGCCAGCAGCCTGAGGGACAGGGCCCTATCCTCTGGAAACACCATATATTTT